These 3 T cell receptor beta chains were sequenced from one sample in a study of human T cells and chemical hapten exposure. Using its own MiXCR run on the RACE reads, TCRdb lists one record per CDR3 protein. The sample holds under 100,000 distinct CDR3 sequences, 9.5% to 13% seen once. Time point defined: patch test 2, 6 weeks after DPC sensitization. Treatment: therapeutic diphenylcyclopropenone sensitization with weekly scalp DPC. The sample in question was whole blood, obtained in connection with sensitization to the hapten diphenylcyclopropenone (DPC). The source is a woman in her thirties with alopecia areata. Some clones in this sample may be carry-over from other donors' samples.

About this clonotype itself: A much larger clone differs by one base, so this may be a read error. The CDR3 DNA sequence: TGTGCCAGCAGCAAGGGACAGGTGAACACCGGGGAGCTGTTTTTT. Translated, it gives CASSKGQVNTGELFF. The rearrangement joins TRBV12-3 or TRBV12-4 to TRBJ2-2, with 8 positions matching TRBD1. The CDR3 totals 15 residues. J gave up 1 base and V 6 bases, and 4 bases lay outside the gene matches.

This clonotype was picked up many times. The CDR3 protein is CAWRGTGINTIYF. The CDR3 DNA sequence: TGTGCCTGGAGAGGAACAGGGATAAACACCATATATTTT. The gene calls are TRBV30 and TRBJ1-3, with D possibly being TRBD1 (6 bases). The CDR3 has 13 amino acids. Germline CDR1 reads GTSNPN; CDR2 reads SVGIG (reference sequence). V was clipped by 3 bases and J by 6 bases, with 12 bases between them.

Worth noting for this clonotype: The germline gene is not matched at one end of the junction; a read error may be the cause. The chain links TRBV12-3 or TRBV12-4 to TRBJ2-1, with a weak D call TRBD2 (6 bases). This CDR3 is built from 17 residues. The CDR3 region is CASSFSLSTSSYNGQFF. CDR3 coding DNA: TGTGCCAGCAGTTTCAGCCTTTCTACTAGCTCCTACAATGGGCAGTTCTTC.